Listed here are 31 T cell receptor beta chains from one sample, sequenced in a study of cytomegalovirus exposure and HLA in healthy donors. Primers: 60 Vbeta forward and 13 Jbeta reverse. Using immunoSEQ multiplex PCR, the repertoire was profiled, and TCRdb retains in-frame clones only, with some absent. Found here are 85,000 to 100,000 clones, 50% to 80% of them singletons; the top ten hold roughly 3.2%. Material for sequencing was PBMCs. The receptor set was obtained from a man in his sixties in good health and CMV-seronegative.

The V call is TRBV4-2, the J call TRBJ2-1; 9 bases map to TRBD2. The germline V gene has CDR1 LGHNA and CDR2 YNFKEQ. The CDR3 is 17 amino acids. The V gene end was trimmed by 3 bases and the J gene end by 4 bases; junction bases not matched to a gene: 10. The CDR3 loop is CASSQSPSGIGYNEQFF. CDR3 DNA sequence: TGTGCCAGCAGCCAGAGCCCTAGCGGGATAGGGTACAATGAGCAGTTCTTC.

This clone was found a few times. The chain links TRBV5-4 to TRBJ1-1, with 7 nucleotides matching TRBD1. The germline V gene encodes CDR1 SGHNT and CDR2 YYREEE (reference sequence). With V trimmed by 0 bases and J by 0 bases, 5 bases remained unmatched. This CDR3 comprises 16 residues. CDR3 residues: CASSLGAGTVNTEAFF. The DNA for the CDR3 is TGTGCCAGCAGCTTGGGAGCCGGGACAGTGAACACTGAAGCTTTCTTT.

V gene TRBV6-6 combines with J gene TRBJ2-3; D is unclear. The CDR3 spans 14 residues. V lost 2 bases and J lost 2, with 8 bases in between. Germline loops: CDR1 MNHNY, CDR2 SVGAGI (reference sequence). CDR3 bases: TGTGCCAGCAGTTACGCCAGCGACACAGATACGCAGTATTTT. As protein: CASSYASDTDTQYF.

This clone was seen a few times. V gene TRBV19 combines with J gene TRBJ2-3, with D perhaps TRBD2 (6 bases). The ends were cut back, 8 bases at V and 5 bases at J, with 17 bases in the middle. The CDR3 consists of 14 residues. CDR1 and CDR2 (germline): LNHDA, SQIVND (reference sequence). The CDR3 protein is CASARRGDRDTQYF. The CDR3 DNA reads as TGTGCCAGTGCGAGGCGGGGCGACAGAGATACGCAGTATTTT. Full variable domain (remainder filled in from reference TRBV19 and TRBJ2-3): DGGITQSPKYLFRKEGQNVTLSCEQNLNHDAMYWYRQDPGQGLRLIYYSQIVNDFQKGDIAEGYSVSREKKESFPLTVTSAQKNPTAFYLCASARRGDRDTQYFGPGTRLTVL.

This clone has a handful of counts. The chain uses TRBV18 and TRBJ1-5; 9 bases are shared with TRBD1. This CDR3 comprises 23 residues. CDR1 KGHSH and CDR2 LQKENI come from the germline V gene. The V segment lost 5 bases and the J segment 0 bases; nucleotides outside the gene matches: 26. The CDR3: CASSSNRGTGKGVDLYSNQPQHF. The CDR3 nucleotides are TGTGCCAGCTCATCTAACCGTGGGACAGGGAAGGGCGTTGATCTATATAGCAATCAGCCCCAGCATTTT.

This clone is a singleton in its sample. The same CDR3 can be traced to other DNA sequences in this sample. CDR3 in amino acids: CASSYRTSGRPYEQYF. The CDR3 DNA is TGTGCCAGCAGTTACAGGACTAGCGGGAGGCCCTACGAGCAGTACTTC. The chain couples TRBV6-5 to TRBJ2-7; 14 bases map to TRBD2. The CDR3 is 16 residues long. V gave up 2 bases and J gave up 2 bases; unmatched junction bases: 2. The germline V gene encodes CDR1 MNHEY and CDR2 SVGAGI.

On this clone: The junction differs from germline at one of its ends, possibly a read error. The chain combines TRBV6-1 with TRBJ2-5; TRBD2 aligns across 8 bases. CDR3 length equals 16 residues. Germline lookup yields CDR1 MNHNS and CDR2 SASEGT. The DNA for the CDR3 is TGTGCCACCAGTGCCGGGACTAGGGGGGTCCAAGAGACCCAGTACTTC. Amino acids: CATSAGTRGVQETQYF.

The V gene is TRBV13, the J gene TRBJ2-1; D is unresolved. Trimming took 4 bases from V and 7 from J, leaving 11 bases between them. This CDR3 has 13 amino acids. Germline V gene sequence: CDR1 PRHDT, CDR2 FYEKMQ (reference sequence). The CDR3 is CASSSSLRNEQFF. The CDR3 DNA reads as TGTGCCAGCAGCTCCTCTCTTAGAAATGAGCAGTTCTTC.

The rearrangement joins TRBV27 to TRBJ2-7; tentative D call: TRBD1 (5 bases). Germline CDR1 MNHEY, CDR2 SMNVEV (reference sequence). The CDR3 runs to 16 residues. V gave up 5 bases and J gave up 0 bases, with 17 bases separating them. CDR3 bases: TGTGCCAGCAGTATACGCGGACAAGGGTTCTCCTACGAGCAGTACTTC. It codes for CASSIRGQGFSYEQYF.

V usage is TRBV5-1 and J usage is TRBJ1-5; D not resolved. CDR1 is SGHRS and CDR2 is YFSETQ in the germline V gene. The CDR3 consists of 19 residues. Trimming pared 3 bases from V and 6 bases from J, leaving 28 bases between. This CDR3 reads CASSSKGPGQLAVGQPQHF. The CDR3 DNA reads TGCGCCAGCAGCTCCAAAGGACCGGGCCAGTTAGCGGTGGGTCAGCCCCAGCATTTT.

The chain joins TRBV19 to TRBJ2-3; 9 bases agree with TRBD2. Looked up from germline, CDR1 is LNHDA and CDR2 is SQIVND (reference sequence). The V and J ends lost 6 bases and 0 bases, in that order; junction bases with no gene match: 1. The CDR3 runs to 14 residues. The CDR3 loop reads CASRTSGSTDTQYF. In DNA, the CDR3 is TGTGCCAGTAGGACTAGCGGAAGCACAGATACGCAGTATTTT.

The chain employs TRBV15 and TRBJ1-1; 7 bases line up with TRBD1. The CDR3 loop spans 16 amino acids. Trimming removed 0 bases from V and 7 bases from J; junction bases left unmatched: 11. Germline V lookup: CDR1 LNHNV, CDR2 YYDKDF (reference sequence). The CDR3 region has the DNA TGTGCCACCAGCAGAGATCTGAGGGACAGCCCGGGTGAAGCTTTCTTT. Its translation: CATSRDLRDSPGEAFF.

The chain employs TRBV2 and TRBJ1-2; 8 nucleotides line up with TRBD1. CDR1 and CDR2 (germline): SNHLY, FYNNEI. CDR3 length: 13 amino acids. J lost 8 bases, V lost 7 bases, and 9 bases had no gene match. This chain's CDR3 is CASTRDRGGGYTF. CDR3 DNA: TGTGCCAGCACTCGAGACAGGGGCGGGGGCTACACCTTC.

The chain couples TRBV10-3 to TRBJ1-2; maybe TRBD1 (5 bases). This CDR3 spans 15 amino acids. Per the germline V gene, CDR1 is ENHRY and CDR2 is SYGVKD. V shed 0 bases and J shed 4 bases, with 12 bases lying between them. The CDR3 here is CAISESTLGAYGYTF. CDR3 nucleotide sequence: TGTGCCATCAGTGAGTCGACTCTAGGGGCCTATGGCTACACCTTC.

This clone was detected a few times. The rearrangement joins TRBV5-4 to TRBJ1-2; tentative D call: TRBD1 (5 bases). Trimming took off 1 base at V and 1 base at J, with 20 bases between the two ends. CDR1 is SGHNT, CDR2 YYREEE, per germline (reference sequence). CDR3 size: 18 residues. CDR3 in amino acids: CASSLSSSTDNINYGYTF. CDR3 bases: TGTGCCAGCAGCTTGTCCTCGTCGACAGACAATATTAACTATGGCTACACCTTC.

Many counts were recorded for this clone. This chain connects TRBV15 to TRBJ1-1; unclear D gene. CDR1 is LNHNV and CDR2 is YYDKDF in the germline V gene (reference sequence). The CDR3 is made up of 17 amino acids. Trimming cost V 2 bases and J 3 bases, with 19 bases left between them. The CDR3 loop is CATSRSLSNLGDTEAFF. The DNA of the CDR3 is TGTGCCACCAGCAGATCACTGTCAAATCTCGGGGACACTGAAGCTTTCTTT.

The chain recombines TRBV5-1 with TRBJ1-2; D possibly corresponds to TRBD1 (5 bases). The germline gives CDR1 SGHRS, CDR2 YFSETQ. This CDR3 has 14 residues. V was cut by 4 bases and J by 13 bases, with 23 bases left in between. This chain's CDR3 is CASSPVGGHHSLTF. In DNA, the CDR3 is TGCGCCAGCAGCCCGGTAGGCGGACACCACTCCCTCACCTTC.

V gene TRBV27 combines with J gene TRBJ2-1; tentatively, D is TRBD2 (5 bases). The V end was cut by 0 bases, the J end by 2 bases, with 5 bases between. The CDR3 has 14 residues. CDR1 is MNHEY and CDR2 is SMNVEV in the germline V gene (reference sequence). CDR3 loop: CASSLSGAYNEQFF. CDR3 DNA: TGTGCCAGCAGTTTATCGGGAGCCTACAATGAGCAGTTCTTC.

The chain recombines TRBV28 with TRBJ2-2; the D gene is possibly TRBD2 (6 bases). Trimming removed 6 bases from V and 2 bases from J, with 7 bases in between. In germline, CDR1 is MDHEN, CDR2 SYDVKM. This CDR3 contains 13 residues. CDR3 sequence: CASRDYNTGELFF. The CDR3 coding sequence is TGTGCCAGCAGGGACTACAACACCGGGGAGCTGTTTTTT.

This CDR3 reads CAISESTSGTYEQYF. CDR3 nucleotides: TGTGCCATCAGTGAGTCGACTAGCGGGACCTACGAGCAGTACTTC. The chain uses TRBV10-3 and TRBJ2-7, with 11 bases aligning to TRBD2. The junction had 0 bases not matched to a gene; V was cut back by 0 bases and J by 2 bases. CDR1 is ENHRY, CDR2 SYGVKD, per germline. This CDR3 is 15 amino acids long.

As concerns this clone: The same CDR3 also results from other DNA sequences found in this sample. This chain joins TRBV28 and TRBJ2-2; no clear D. Per germline, CDR1 MDHEN and CDR2 SYDVKM. This CDR3 is 12 amino acids long. The V end was cut by 2 bases, the J end by 6 bases, with 4 bases between. CDR3 in DNA: TGTGCCAGCAGTTTACTTGCCGGGGAGCTGTTTTTT. This translates into CASSLLAGELFF.

V usage is TRBV30 and J usage is TRBJ1-1; the D is unclear. This CDR3 is 11 amino acids long. The ends were cut back, 2 bases at V and 4 bases at J, with 5 bases in the middle. CDR1 GTSNPN and CDR2 SVGIG come from the germline V gene (reference sequence). The CDR3 reads CAWSRVTEAFF. In DNA form, the CDR3 reads TGTGCCTGGAGTCGGGTCACTGAAGCTTTCTTT.

The rearrangement joins TRBV19 to TRBJ1-2; 11 positions agree with TRBD1. The CDR3 length is 13 residues. The V gene's germline CDR1 is LNHDA and CDR2 SQIVND (reference sequence). V was clipped by 5 bases and J by 8 bases; unmatched bases: 4. For the CDR3, the DNA is TGTGCCAGTAGTCCCGGGACAGGGGGAGGCTACACCTTC. Translation: CASSPGTGGGYTF.

This sequence joins TRBV7-3 and TRBJ2-2; D is unclear. Germline CDR1 and CDR2: SGHTA and FQGTGA. The CDR3 consists of 13 residues. Trimming removed 1 base at V and 4 bases at J, with 4 bases between. The CDR3 sequence is CASSLIGTGELFF. The CDR3 nucleotides read TGTGCCAGCAGCTTAATCGGCACCGGGGAGCTGTTTTTT. The full variable domain, in which reference TRBV7-3 and TRBJ2-2 provide the parts outside the CDR3, is GAGVSQTPSNKVTEKGKYVELRCDPISGHTALYWYRQSLGQGPEFLIYFQGTGAADDSGLPNDRFFAVRPEGSVSTLKIQRTERGDSAVYLCASSLIGTGELFFGEGSRLTVL.

This clone was found a few times. The chain has TRBV10-3 and TRBJ2-7; 15 bases are a match to TRBD2. The germline V gene encodes CDR1 ENHRY and CDR2 SYGVKD. Trimming cost V 10 bases and J 2 bases; bases outside gene matches: 6. This CDR3 is built from 15 residues. The DNA of the CDR3 is TGTGCCAGGGGGACTAGCGGGGGGTATACCTACGAGCAGTACTTC. It specifies CARGTSGGYTYEQYF.

This chain joins TRBV11-1 and TRBJ2-3; 9 nucleotides align to TRBD2. Trimming at V came to 5 bases and at J to 3 bases, leaving 9 bases not matched to a gene. Per the germline V gene, CDR1 is SGHAT and CDR2 is FQDESV (reference sequence). The CDR3 contains 16 residues. CDR3 bases: TGTGCCAGCAGCACCTTCGAAGCGGGAGGAACAGATACGCAGTATTTT. It translates to CASSTFEAGGTDTQYF.

Turning to this clone: The same CDR3 can be traced to other DNA sequences in this sample. The chain links TRBV5-1 to TRBJ1-3; D gene unclear. This CDR3 has 14 residues. CDR1 and CDR2 from the germline V gene are SGHRS and YFSETQ. The germline V and J ends were trimmed by 0 bases and 1 base, with 5 bases remaining between them. The CDR3: CASSLAGSGNTIYF. The DNA of the CDR3 is TGCGCCAGCAGCTTGGCAGGATCTGGAAACACCATATATTTT.

The rearrangement joins TRBV27 to TRBJ1-1, with a possible D match to TRBD1 (6 bases). Trimming stripped 5 bases from V and 1 base from J, with 11 bases between. The CDR3 has 14 amino acids. CDR1 is MNHEY, CDR2 SMNVEV, per germline (reference sequence). The DNA of the CDR3 is TGTGCCAGCAGTGGGCTCAGGGGGAACACTGAAGCTTTCTTT. It encodes CASSGLRGNTEAFF.

This chain connects TRBV2 to TRBJ2-7; 11 nucleotides agree with TRBD1. Unmatched junction bases numbered 4, after V lost 6 bases and J lost 3 bases. CDR3 length: 14 residues. CDR1 SNHLY and CDR2 FYNNEI come from the germline V gene. The chain's CDR3 is CASSAGTGGYEQYF. The CDR3, as DNA: TGTGCCAGCAGCGCCGGGACAGGGGGCTACGAGCAGTACTTC. Full variable domain (outside the CDR3, taken from reference TRBV2 and TRBJ2-7): EPEVTQTPSHQVTQMGQEVILRCVPISNHLYFYWYRQILGQKVEFLVSFYNNEISEKSEIFDDQFSVERPDGSNFTLKIRSTKLEDSAMYFCASSAGTGGYEQYFGPGTRLTVT.

This chain joins TRBV28 and TRBJ2-5, with 7 bases that match TRBD1. This CDR3 contains 15 residues. J gave up 4 bases and V 5 bases, and 10 bases lay outside the gene matches. Germline values: CDR1 MDHEN, CDR2 SYDVKM. Here the CDR3 reads CASSAPAKGAETQYF. CDR3 DNA sequence: TGTGCCAGCAGTGCCCCAGCAAAGGGGGCAGAGACCCAGTACTTC.

The sample holds one count of this clone. The chain recombines TRBV10-1 with TRBJ2-1; 11 bases fit TRBD2. CDR1 and CDR2 from the germline V gene are WNHNN and SYGVQD (reference sequence). Trimming took 2 bases from V and 8 from J; bases not matched to a gene: 5. The length of the CDR3 is 15 residues. The CDR3 spells CASSEVSGRVDEQFF. The CDR3 coding sequence is TGCGCCAGCAGTGAGGTTAGCGGGAGGGTCGATGAGCAGTTCTTC.